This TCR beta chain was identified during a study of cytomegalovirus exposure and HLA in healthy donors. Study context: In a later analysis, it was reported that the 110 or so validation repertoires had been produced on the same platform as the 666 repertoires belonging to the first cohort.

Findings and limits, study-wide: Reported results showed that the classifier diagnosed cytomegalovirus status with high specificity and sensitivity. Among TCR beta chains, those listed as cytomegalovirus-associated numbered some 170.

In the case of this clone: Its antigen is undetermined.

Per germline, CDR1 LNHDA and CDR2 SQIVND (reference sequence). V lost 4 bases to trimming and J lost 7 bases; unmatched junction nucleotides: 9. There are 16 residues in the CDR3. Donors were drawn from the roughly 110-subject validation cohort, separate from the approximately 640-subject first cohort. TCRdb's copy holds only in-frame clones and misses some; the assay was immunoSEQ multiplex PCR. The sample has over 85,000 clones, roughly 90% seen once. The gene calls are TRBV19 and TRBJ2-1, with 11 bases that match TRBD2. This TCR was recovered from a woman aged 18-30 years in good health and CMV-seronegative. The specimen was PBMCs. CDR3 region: CASSRALAGVWNEQFF. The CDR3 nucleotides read TGTGCCAGTAGTAGGGCACTAGCGGGGGTTTGGAATGAGCAGTTCTTC.